This passage covers 14 T cell receptor beta chains from one sample sequenced in a study of shared clonotypes between healthy human individuals. The protocol was immunoSEQ multiplex PCR, while the TCRdb copy is restricted to in-frame clones and leaves out a portion. Among some 800,000 clones listed, about 92% were seen once. The naive CD8 fraction comprised CD45RO-negative cells positively selected for CCR7 and excluded terminally differentiated effector memory CD45RA+ cells. Sequenced input: naive CD8+ T cells sorted from blood. These receptors all come from a man in his thirties or forties in good health.

The J gene is TRBJ2-7, the V gene TRBV10-3; 8 bases are a match to TRBD1. Germline V CDR1 and CDR2: ENHRY, SYGVKD. This CDR3 contains 16 residues. V lost 6 bases and J lost 3; bases outside the gene matches: 13. This CDR3 reads CAIRGQEGGWDYEQYF. Written as DNA, the CDR3 is TGTGCCATCAGGGGACAGGAAGGTGGCTGGGACTACGAGCAGTACTTC.

About this clone: This sample includes further DNA sequences coding for the same CDR3. J is TRBJ2-7 and V is TRBV20-1; D not resolved. The length of the CDR3 is 9 residues. Germline V gives CDR1 DFQATT, CDR2 SNEGSKA (reference sequence). Trimming stripped 5 bases from V and 1 base from J, with 0 bases between. In nucleotides, the CDR3 is TGCAGTGCTTCCTACGAGCAGTACTTC. Protein sequence: CSASYEQYF.

This clone has only a few counts. V gene TRBV7-9 combines with J gene TRBJ1-4, with D possibly TRBD1 on 5 matching bases. Germline V gene lookup returns CDR1 SEHNR and CDR2 FQNEAQ (reference sequence). Trimming pared 4 bases from V and 0 bases from J, leaving 9 bases between. The CDR3 extends over 15 amino acids. CDR3 sequence reads: CASSWDGATNEKLFF. The CDR3 nucleotides are TGTGCCAGCAGCTGGGACGGCGCAACTAATGAAAAACTGTTTTTT.

This clone was seen only once. CDR3 sequence: CASSWDPGGSSNQPQHF. CDR3 bases: TGTGCCAGCAGTTGGGACCCAGGGGGATCTAGCAATCAGCCCCAGCATTTT. V and J are TRBV28 and TRBJ1-5; 7 bases align to TRBD1. The germline CDR1 and CDR2 sequences are MDHEN and SYDVKM. The CDR3 has 17 amino acids. V dropped 4 bases and J dropped 0; count of bases not matched to a gene: 9.

The V gene is TRBV7-8, the J gene TRBJ2-1; TRBD2 matches 11 bases. V was pared by 1 base and J by 6 bases, with 5 bases of the junction left unmatched. Germline V gives CDR1 SGHVS, CDR2 FQNEAQ. The CDR3 is 16 amino acids. CDR3 in DNA: TGTGCCAGCAGCTTAGTCCCTAGCGGGAGGCGCAATGAGCAGTTCTTC. This gives the protein CASSLVPSGRRNEQFF.

The chain has TRBV9 and TRBJ2-7; tentative D call: TRBD1 (6 bases). CDR1 SGDLS and CDR2 YYNGEE come from the germline V gene. The CDR3 extends over 14 amino acids. V was clipped by 3 bases and J by 3 bases, with 13 bases between them. CDR3: CASSEGQGLYEQYF. CDR3 nucleotides: TGTGCCAGCAGCGAGGGACAAGGCCTCTACGAGCAGTACTTC.

The chain uses TRBV4-1 and TRBJ2-5; the match to TRBD2 covers 10 bases. V lost 1 base to trimming and J lost 5 bases; unmatched junction nucleotides: 7. The germline V gene encodes CDR1 MGHRA and CDR2 YSYEKL. CDR3 size: 16 residues. CDR3 nucleotides: TGCGCCAGCAGCCAAGCCTGGGCTAGCGGGAGTGAGACCCAGTACTTC. It is translated as CASSQAWASGSETQYF.

CDR3: CASRWTGYSYEQYF. In DNA form, the CDR3 reads TGTGCCAGCAGATGGACAGGCTACTCCTACGAGCAGTACTTC. The chain has TRBV27 and TRBJ2-7; TRBD1 matches 7 bases. Unmatched junction bases numbered 5, after V lost 6 bases and J lost 0 bases. CDR3 length equals 14 residues. Germline V CDR1 and CDR2: MNHEY, SMNVEV (reference sequence).

The V and J genes are TRBV28 and TRBJ2-5; 7 bases match TRBD2. CDR3 length equals 14 residues. Trimming cost V 7 bases and J 2 bases; bases outside gene matches: 7. From germline, CDR1 is MDHEN and CDR2 SYDVKM. Written as DNA, the CDR3 is TGTGCCAGCACTCCGGGACTACAACAAGAGACCCAGTACTTC. This encodes CASTPGLQQETQYF.

Of note for this clone: The sample has other DNA sequences that encode this CDR3 too. Written as DNA, the CDR3 is TGTGCCAGCAGTTTGAAACCTTCCTACGAGCAGTACTTC. It translates to CASSLKPSYEQYF. The rearrangement uses TRBV27 and TRBJ2-7; D gene ambiguous. With 3 bases removed from V and 1 base from J, the gap between germline ends came to 7 bases. The CDR3 length is 13 residues. Germline CDR1 and CDR2: MNHEY and SMNVEV (reference sequence).

The chain carries TRBV11-3 and TRBJ2-3; 11 nucleotides line up with TRBD2. The CDR3 runs to 18 residues. J gave up 2 bases and V 6 bases, and 13 bases lay outside the gene matches. CDR1 and CDR2 from the germline V gene are SGHNT and YENEEA. This CDR3 reads CASSSGTSGNKFTDTQYF. The CDR3 DNA reads as TGTGCCAGCAGTTCCGGGACTAGCGGAAACAAGTTCACAGATACGCAGTATTTT.

This rearrangement joins TRBV5-1 to TRBJ2-1; TRBD2 agrees at 9 bases. V dropped 1 base and J dropped 7; count of bases not matched to a gene: 6. Looked up from germline, CDR1 is SGHRS and CDR2 is YFSETQ. There are 15 residues in the CDR3. The CDR3 here is CASSLPSGELNEQFF. The CDR3 region has the DNA TGCGCCAGCAGCTTGCCTAGCGGGGAGCTGAATGAGCAGTTCTTC.

The chain recombines TRBV6-1 with TRBJ1-3, with a weak D call TRBD1 (5 bases). The germline V gene encodes CDR1 MNHNS and CDR2 SASEGT. V lost 3 bases and J 0 bases, leaving 12 bases between the germline ends. There are 16 residues in the CDR3. The CDR3 protein is CASSEGLFSSGNTIYF. CDR3 DNA: TGTGCCAGCAGTGAGGGGCTGTTTAGCTCTGGAAACACCATATATTTT.

The chain employs TRBV2 and TRBJ2-7, with D possibly matching TRBD1 (5 bases). Trimming cost V 10 bases and J 3 bases, with 13 bases left between them. The length of the CDR3 is 12 residues. The V gene's germline CDR1 is SNHLY and CDR2 FYNNEI. As DNA, the CDR3 is TGTGCCATACGACAGAGAGGCTACGAGCAGTACTTC. Its translation: CAIRQRGYEQYF.